This T cell receptor (beta chain) derives from a study of identical twins. Whole-study results and caveats: Excess twin sharing in beta out-of-frame sequences was weaker. Analyses based on zero insertions could be partly confounded by invariant MAIT and iNKT cells.

TCRdb re-analysed the 5' RACE reads in MiXCR, keeping a single row per CDR3 protein. The sample contains a few hundred thousand distinct CDR3 sequences, roughly 9.9% of which appear only once. The sample holds many counts of this clonotype. Its antigen is unidentified. The same data also went into a second study, on yellow fever vaccine responses in identical twins.

The source material was PBMCs. This TCR came from a woman younger than 30 in good health.

CDR3 sequence: CASSPLRTANTGELFF. DNA for the CDR3: TGTGCCAGCTCACCACTCCGGACGGCGAACACCGGGGAGCTGTTTTTT. The chain carries TRBV18 and TRBJ2-2; D gene ambiguous. Germline V gene sequence: CDR1 KGHSH, CDR2 LQKENI. The V end lost 1 base, the J end lost 0 bases, and 9 bases lay between the germline ends. CDR3 length: 16 residues.